This T cell receptor (beta chain) was observed in a study of blood T cell repertoires in COVID-19. The sample holds one count of this clone. Data came from immunoSEQ multiplex PCR; TCRdb stores just in-frame clones and leaves some out. The table includes a few hundred thousand clones, around nine tenths detected once. Sequences were obtained from PBMCs or T cells enriched from blood (not recorded which). This receptor was taken from a woman aged 45-65 years who had recovered from COVID-19.

CDR3 sequence (DNA): TGTGCCAGCAGTACAACTACCCCTGCCGGGAGCGAGCAGTTCTTC. Protein: CASSTTTPAGSEQFF. The rearrangement links TRBV6-2 or TRBV6-3 to TRBJ2-1; tentatively, D is TRBD2 (6 bases). Per the germline V gene, CDR1 is MNHEY and CDR2 is SVGEGT. The CDR3 is 15 amino acids. Trimming removed 5 bases at V and 10 bases at J, with 21 bases between.